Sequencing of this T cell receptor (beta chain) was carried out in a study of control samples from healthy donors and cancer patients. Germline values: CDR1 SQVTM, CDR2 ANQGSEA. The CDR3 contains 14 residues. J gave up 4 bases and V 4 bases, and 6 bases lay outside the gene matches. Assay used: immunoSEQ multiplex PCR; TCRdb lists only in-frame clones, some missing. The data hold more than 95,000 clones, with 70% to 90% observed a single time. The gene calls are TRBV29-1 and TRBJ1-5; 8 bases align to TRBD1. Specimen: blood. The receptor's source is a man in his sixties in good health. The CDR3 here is CSVVPTGGNQPQHF. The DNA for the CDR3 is TGCAGCGTTGTACCCACAGGGGGGAATCAGCCCCAGCATTTT.